The 9 T cell receptor beta chains below come from one sample, sequenced in a study of cytomegalovirus exposure and HLA in healthy donors. Amplification used 60 Vbeta primers and 13 Jbeta primers. Sequenced by immunoSEQ multiplex PCR; TCRdb stores in-frame clones only, minus some. The sample contains 95,000 to 100,000 clones, approximately 71% of which appear only once. The source material was PBMCs. All receptors derive from a female donor in good health and CMV-seronegative.

This clone was picked up a small number of times. The chain carries TRBV18 and TRBJ2-7, with 8 bases fitting TRBD1. Germline lookup yields CDR1 KGHSH and CDR2 LQKENI. CDR3 length equals 15 residues. The V and J ends lost 3 bases and 3 bases, in that order; junction bases with no gene match: 7. CDR3 DNA sequence: TGTGCCAGCTCACCTCAGACAGGGGCGGGCTACGAGCAGTACTTC. As protein: CASSPQTGAGYEQYF.

J is TRBJ2-3 and V is TRBV6-1; TRBD2 aligns across 8 bases. The CDR3 is made up of 14 amino acids. Trimming removed 3 bases from V and 6 bases from J; junction bases left unmatched: 5. Germline-derived CDR1 and CDR2 are MNHNS and SASEGT. CDR3 sequence (DNA): TGTGCCAGCAGTGAGCCGGGAGGGCCGGATACGCAGTATTTT. Translation: CASSEPGGPDTQYF.

This chain uses TRBV5-6 with TRBJ1-1, with D unresolved. V was pared by 4 bases and J by 4 bases, with 14 bases between. The CDR3 is 14 amino acids. CDR1 is SGHDT, CDR2 YYEEEE, per germline. The CDR3 here is CASSEISGGTEAFF. CDR3 sequence (DNA): TGTGCCAGCAGCGAAATCTCAGGTGGCACTGAAGCTTTCTTT.

J is TRBJ2-1 and V is TRBV14; 10 bases match TRBD1. Losses at the gene ends were 1 base for V and 4 bases for J; bases not matched to a gene: 4. The germline gives CDR1 SGHDN, CDR2 FVKESK. This CDR3 has 16 residues. The CDR3 DNA is TGTGCCAGCAGCCAAGCGGGACAGGGGAATTACAATGAGCAGTTCTTC. This encodes CASSQAGQGNYNEQFF.

The genes are TRBV9 and TRBJ1-4, with 8 bases matching TRBD1. The CDR3 spans 15 residues. CDR1 is SGDLS and CDR2 is YYNGEE in the germline V gene. V shed 4 bases and J 9 bases; nucleotides not matched to a gene: 11. Here the CDR3 DNA reads TGTGCCAGCAGCCCAACAGGGGGTAGGGAGAAAAAACTGTTTTTT. It translates to CASSPTGGREKKLFF.

The V gene is TRBV6-1, the J gene TRBJ1-5; no reliable D call. The CDR3 length is 13 residues. CDR1 MNHNS and CDR2 SASEGT come from the germline V gene. V lost 6 bases to trimming and J lost 7 bases, with 13 bases between them. CDR3 coding DNA: TGTGCCAGCAGCGAATACTCGCGACAGCCCCAGCATTTT. Amino acid sequence: CASSEYSRQPQHF.

This chain uses TRBV7-6 with TRBJ2-7; 8 bases line up with TRBD1. Losses at the gene ends were 2 bases for V and 1 base for J; bases not matched to a gene: 7. Germline assignment: CDR1 SGHVS and CDR2 FNYEAQ. The CDR3 runs 16 residues. CDR3 region: CASSLLRDRRSYEQYF. In DNA, the CDR3 is TGTGCCAGCAGCTTACTCCGGGACAGGAGATCCTACGAGCAGTACTTC.

The chain is built from TRBV30 and TRBJ2-1; 7 bases align to TRBD1. V gave up 1 base and J gave up 14 bases; unmatched junction bases: 11. Germline assignment: CDR1 GTSNPN and CDR2 SVGIG (reference sequence). The CDR3 is made up of 13 amino acids. CDR3 sequence: CAWSDRGPGVEFF. CDR3 bases: TGTGCCTGGAGTGATAGGGGGCCAGGCGTAGAGTTCTTC.

The chain carries TRBV5-1 and TRBJ2-5; D remains ambiguous. Trimming shortened V by 6 bases and J by 4 bases, and 7 bases separated the two germline ends. CDR3 size: 11 residues. Per the germline V gene, CDR1 is SGHRS and CDR2 is YFSETQ. CDR3 nucleotide sequence: TGCGCCAGCACCCCGGGAGAGACCCAGTACTTC. It yields the protein CASTPGETQYF.